This T cell receptor (beta chain) came from a study of blood T cell repertoires in COVID-19 (dated by TCRdb to the early 2020s). In the study overall: Collaborator samples came from the United States, Italy and Spain and covered acute and convalescent phases of COVID-19. The material from the prospective study consisted of cDNA or gDNA derived from T cells, B-cell-depleted T cells, or PBMCs. The dataset comprised deeply sampled blood TCRbeta repertoires from subjects exposed to, actively infected with, or recovered from COVID-19. The repertoires were released in a freely available public database meant as a resource for research on the immune response to SARS-CoV-2. The samples were drawn from the first 160 participants of the ongoing ImmuneRACE study and from over a thousand subjects provided by 6 global collaborators. The sample metadata nearly always contained a de-identified subject ID, COVID-19 status, age in years and sex. HLA class I and class II types, where available, came from metadata supplied by the sample provider rather than from assay-based typing. Results the study describes overall, beyond this receptor: Clinical and demographic metadata were provided uncurated, with the amount varying by source and participant.

TCRbeta CDR3 regions were amplified from genomic DNA using the immunoSEQ Assay, a bias-controlled multiplex PCR. The authors' pipeline ran thus. The number of nucleated cells in each sample was estimated from the amplification of reference gene primers within the assay. To quantify the absolute abundance of each unique TCRbeta CDR3 rearrangement, sequence reads were collapsed and filtered. For each sample, productive Simpson clonality was calculated as the square root of Simpson's diversity index across productive rearrangements. Not all clones reach the TCRdb copy of this immuneACCESS table, which keeps in-frame sequences only. Checked studies attribute under half of the gap to unresolved V genes and leave the rest unexplained. The V and J calls and the clone size are those of that table, but D and trimming were determined from the DNA. The sample table contains under 250,000 clones; only one count was recorded for roughly 91% of them. The biggest ten clones account for less than 4% of the sample.

In the prospective study, participants were about 18 to 100 years old, resided in 20 to 30 geographic areas of the United States, and were enrolled through a virtual design. To assign participants to cohorts, the prospective study relied on clinical history that participants themselves reported in a screening survey and a study questionnaire. Each participant in the prospective study had whole blood, serum and a nasopharyngeal or oropharyngeal swab collected by mobile phlebotomists. Participants in the prospective study had the option to provide additional blood draws and questionnaires over an approximately 2-month period. Blood samples from the prospective study were shipped frozen or at room temperature prior to DNA extraction. The CDR1 and CDR2 encoded by the germline V gene are SGHAT and FQNNGV. V sheds 6 bases and J sheds 5 bases, leaving 8 bases between their ends. Inclusive of the bounding cysteine and phenylalanine, the CDR3 is 11 residues long. Just the 33-base CDR3 DNA is kept, in frame starting at base 1.

Points on this clone: Its antigen has not been determined. Base qualities are not provided; no much larger clone lies one nucleotide away.

The specimen was PBMCs or T cells enriched from blood (not recorded which). The TCR was taken from a young woman with acute COVID-19. The V and J segments used are TRBV11-2 and TRBJ2-7; TRBD2 is possibly the D segment (5 matching bases). The CDR3 protein: CASREAHEQYF. The DNA sequence is as follows: TGTGCCAGCAGGGAGGCCCACGAGCAGTACTTC.